A selection of T cell receptor beta chains follows, all from one sample in a study of cytomegalovirus exposure and HLA in healthy donors. TCRdb's table, derived via immunoSEQ multiplex PCR, lists solely in-frame clones and lacks some. There are 190,000 or so clones in the sample; 79% occur only once, and roughly 1.5% lies in the top ten. The specimen sequenced was PBMCs. The receptors stem from a girl aged 5 to 17 in good health and CMV-seropositive. The CDR3 runs from the conserved cysteine through the conserved F or W. D genes are given only for firm matches. Clone size is shown for a subset of rows, as once, few, many or a class of expanded clone.

j_call,v_call,clone_size,d_call,cdr3_nt,cdr3_aa
TRBJ2-7,TRBV4-3,-,TRBD2,TGCGCCAGCAGCTCATCTGTAGCGGGGGGGATGAACTACGAGCAGTACTTC,CASSSSVAGGMNYEQYF
TRBJ2-5,TRBV5-6,-,-,TGTGCCAGCAGCGAACGACTAGAACAAGAGACCCAGTACTTC,CASSERLEQETQYF
TRBJ1-4,TRBV4-1,-,-,TGCGCCAGCAGCCTTACCTCGAGAGCTAATGAAAAACTGTTTTTT,CASSLTSRANEKLFF
TRBJ1-2,TRBV7-8,-,-,TGTGCCAGCAGCTTAGGAGGGTTGTCCCCATTGGGCTACACCTTC,CASSLGGLSPLGYTF
TRBJ2-1,TRBV20-1,few,-,TGCAGTGCTAGACAATACAATGAGCAGTTCTTC,CSARQYNEQFF
TRBJ2-5,TRBV29-1,-,TRBD1,TGCAGCGTCCGGGGGACAGGGGGGGAGACCCAGTACTTC,CSVRGTGGETQYF
TRBJ2-1,TRBV6-1,-,-,TGTGCCAGCAGGGCAGCCGCGGGGGCGGGGAATGAGCAGTTCTTC,CASRAAAGAGNEQFF
TRBJ2-7,TRBV6-6,-,-,TGTGCCAGCAGTGCCCGACAGGACTCCTACGAGCAGTACTTC,CASSARQDSYEQYF
TRBJ1-2,TRBV6-6,-,TRBD1,TGTGCCAGCAGTCGACAGGGGGACTATGGCTACACCTTC,CASSRQGDYGYTF
TRBJ1-1,TRBV30,-,-,TGTGCCTGGATCCCCGGTCTTCGGGGAGGCACTGAAGCTTTCTTT,CAWIPGLRGGTEAFF
TRBJ2-5,TRBV7-2,once,-,TGTGCCAGCAGCCAGACTAGTAAAGAGACCCAGTACTTC,CASSQTSKETQYF
TRBJ2-3,TRBV4-1,-,TRBD2,TGCGCCAGCACGGAGGCGGCGGGGGGCGTTACAGATACGCAGTATTTT,CASTEAAGGVTDTQYF
TRBJ2-7,TRBV2,-,-,TGTGCCAGTGCCCGGAGACCTACCTACGAGCAGTACTTC,CASARRPTYEQYF